One T cell receptor (beta chain) is described in this entry. This entry comes from a study of T cells in Graves' hyperthyroidism and ophthalmopathy. Amplified TCR beta CDR3 regions came from RNA transcripts. The TCR CDR3 first-round RT-PCR relied on the HTBI primer set. TCRdb called the multiplex PCR reads again in MiXCR, with one record for every CDR3 protein. The profile covers under 350,000 distinct CDR3 sequences, with 10% to 15% appearing a single time and 7.5% to 8% taken by the ten largest. This CDR3 comprises 14 residues. The ends were cut back, 5 bases at V and 5 bases at J, with 13 bases in the middle.

The specimen was blood. The V and J genes are TRBV12-3 or TRBV12-4 and TRBJ2-1, with D possibly being TRBD1 or TRBD2 (5 bases each). This clonotype originated in a woman in her 30s with Graves' hyperthyroidism that later progressed to Graves' ophthalmopathy. The CDR3, as DNA: TGTGCCAGCAGTCCGTCGGGACGCCACAATGAGCAGTTCTTC. This encodes CASSPSGRHNEQFF.